A single sample gave rise to the 2 T cell receptor beta chains below, sequenced in a study of blood T cell repertoires in COVID-19. TCRdb's copy holds only in-frame clones and misses some; the assay was immunoSEQ multiplex PCR. The sample lists approximately 260,000 clones, approximately 88% occurring once. The sequenced sample consisted of peripheral blood. Every receptor here comes from a man aged 50-59 years with acute or convalescent COVID-19.

This clone was recorded a few times. CDR3 in amino acids: CASSAAAVPATNEKLFF. The CDR3, as DNA: TGTGCCAGTAGTGCGGCAGCCGTTCCCGCAACTAATGAAAAACTGTTTTTT. The rearrangement links TRBV19 to TRBJ1-4, with unresolved D. This CDR3 comprises 17 residues. The V gene's germline CDR1 is LNHDA and CDR2 SQIVND (reference sequence). Trimming removed 5 bases at V and 0 bases at J, with 16 bases between.

J is TRBJ1-6 and V is TRBV2; 10 positions match TRBD1. V lost 6 bases and J lost 11; bases outside the gene matches: 7. Per the germline V gene, CDR1 is SNHLY and CDR2 is FYNNEI. The CDR3 totals 14 residues. The CDR3 spells CASSAGQGMAPLHF. The CDR3 nucleotides are TGTGCCAGCAGCGCGGGACAGGGGATGGCACCCCTCCACTTT.